These T cell receptor beta chains were read from a single sample in a study of graft-versus-host responses after intestinal transplantation. Profiling relied on immunoSEQ multiplex PCR, and the TCRdb table lists in-frame clones only, not all of them. The data show some 8,300 clones, approximately 90% seen once. The sample here was PBMCs, taken around 31 days after intestinal transplant. All receptors come from a human patient who received an intestinal transplant, so some T cells may come from the graft donor. Each CDR3 is given with its conserved first and last residue. The D gene is left open where the match is weak. Clone size is stated in some rows and not others, as once, few, many or a class when expanded.

D gene,clone size,V gene,CDR3 length,J gene,CDR3 DNA,CDR3 protein
-,-,TRBV13,16,TRBJ1-1,TGTGCCAGCAGCTCGGGAATGAGGGCGTTAATACCTGAAGCTTTCTTT,CASSSGMRALIPEAFF
-,-,TRBV7-9,15,TRBJ1-4,TGTGCCAGCAGCCCGTCCGGGGGACCTAATGAAAAACTGTTTTTT,CASSPSGGPNEKLFF
-,-,TRBV4-1,15,TRBJ1-1,TGCGCCAGCAGCCAAGATCCGCAGGGGAACACTGAAGCTTTCTTT,CASSQDPQGNTEAFF
TRBD1,-,TRBV13,15,TRBJ2-5,TGTGCCAGCAGCACGGGACAGGGAATGCAAGAGACCCAGTACTTC,CASSTGQGMQETQYF
TRBD2,-,TRBV2,13,TRBJ2-1,TGTGCCAGCAGCAGCGGGGAATACAATGAGCAGTTCTTC,CASSSGEYNEQFF
-,-,TRBV10-1,13,TRBJ2-3,TGCGCCAGCAGAGCTACAGGAGGGGATACGCAGTATTTT,CASRATGGDTQYF
-,-,TRBV19,12,TRBJ2-1,TGTGCCAGTTCTGGAGACTACAATGAGCAGTTCTTC,CASSGDYNEQFF
TRBD1,-,TRBV19,14,TRBJ2-7,TGTGCCAGTAGTGTCCGGGACAGGGCCTACGAGCAGTACTTC,CASSVRDRAYEQYF
-,-,TRBV16,16,TRBJ1-4,TGTGCCAGCAGCCCCGACACAGGGTTCCCCAATGAAAAACTGTTTTTT,CASSPDTGFPNEKLFF
-,-,TRBV12-2,13,TRBJ1-5,TGTGCAAGTCGCCCCTACCCCTATCAGCCCCAGCATTTT,CASRPYPYQPQHF
TRBD1,-,TRBV4-1,18,TRBJ1-2,TGCGCCAGCAGCCAAGACTCCGGACAGGGGGCTGGTAGCTATGGCTACACCTTC,CASSQDSGQGAGSYGYTF
-,-,TRBV7-6,13,TRBJ2-7,TGTGCCAGCAGCTTAGGGTCGGCGGAGGAGCAGTACTTC,CASSLGSAEEQYF
-,few,TRBV7-9,14,TRBJ1-5,TGTGCCAGCAGCCCCGCCGGGACCCCGGGGCCCCAGCATTTT,CASSPAGTPGPQHF
-,medium-sized,TRBV20-1,11,TRBJ2-7,TGCAGTGCTAGAACGGGGGGCGGGCAGTACTTC,CSARTGGGQYF
-,-,TRBV7-4,13,TRBJ1-1,TGTGCCAGCAGCTTAGGGCAGAACACTGAAGCTTTCTTT,CASSLGQNTEAFF
-,-,TRBV6-6,12,TRBJ1-5,TGTGCCAGCCGCTCGGGTGATCAGCCCCAGCATTTT,CASRSGDQPQHF
TRBD2,-,TRBV6-1,15,TRBJ2-3,TGTGCCAGCAGGGAAAGACTAGCGGACACAGATACGCAGTATTTT,CASRERLADTDTQYF
-,-,TRBV7-9,12,TRBJ1-4,TGTGCCGGTGACAGTCCAAATGAAAAACTGTTTTTT,CAGDSPNEKLFF
TRBD1,-,TRBV4-1,16,TRBJ1-1,TGCGCCAGCAGCCACCCAAAGACAGGGCTAAACACTGAAGCTTTCTTT,CASSHPKTGLNTEAFF
TRBD1,few,TRBV19,14,TRBJ2-7,TGTGCCAGTAGCCGACAGGGAGTCACCTACGAGCAGTACTTC,CASSRQGVTYEQYF
-,-,TRBV18,19,TRBJ2-1,TGTGCCAGTTCCACAGGGGCTTCGGTAGCGGGGTACCTATACAATGAGCAGTTCTTC,CASSTGASVAGYLYNEQFF
-,-,TRBV19,15,TRBJ1-5,TGTGCCAGTAGTATACTTGGGGTCCACAATCAGCCCCAGCATTTT,CASSILGVHNQPQHF
-,once,TRBV11-2,13,TRBJ2-1,TGTGCCAGCAGCTCCTCAGGTGGGAATGAGCAGTTCTTC,CASSSSGGNEQFF
-,-,TRBV5-1,17,TRBJ2-5,TGCGCCAGCAGCTTGGGAATGACCGGGACGGTACAAGAGACCCAGTACTTC,CASSLGMTGTVQETQYF
-,-,TRBV4-1,14,TRBJ2-7,TGCGCCAGCAGCCAGGATCCGGTGGGCTACGAGCAGTACTTC,CASSQDPVGYEQYF
-,-,TRBV9,18,TRBJ2-7,TGTGCCAGCAGCATGGGCCCTTACTCTGCAGGGGGGTCCTACGAGCAGTACTTC,CASSMGPYSAGGSYEQYF
-,-,TRBV4-1,15,TRBJ2-7,TGCGCCAGCAGCCAAGATCCCAGGACGGTGAACGAGCAGTACTTC,CASSQDPRTVNEQYF
TRBD1,-,TRBV7-3,14,TRBJ2-7,TGTGCCAGCAGCTGTCTTAACAGGGGGCGGGAGCAGTACTTC,CASSCLNRGREQYF
TRBD2,-,TRBV9,15,TRBJ2-7,TGTGCCAGCAGCGTAGGGGGACTAGCGGGGGACGAGCAGTACTTC,CASSVGGLAGDEQYF
-,-,TRBV14,14,TRBJ2-2,TGTGCCAGCAGCCTTCTGTCTTACACCGGGGAGCTGTTTTTT,CASSLLSYTGELFF